This T cell receptor (beta chain) was profiled in a study of siplizumab effects on memory and regulatory T cells. Findings and caveats of the study: Alloreactive sequences traceable to unstimulated CD4+ memory cells were significantly reduced by siplizumab. A small minority of alloreactive clones were mapped to unstimulated subsets. The diversity of naive T cells seemed greater than that of memory cells, and their alloresponse contribution seemed major.

Only in-frame clones appear in the TCRdb table, and some are missing; sequencing was by immunoSEQ multiplex PCR. The sample lists about 110,000 clones, 92% occurring once. This CDR3 contains 15 residues. CDR1 is WNHNN, CDR2 SYGVQD, per germline (reference sequence). The V and J ends lost 5 bases and 1 base respectively, with 13 bases between them. A word on this clone: The antigen remains undetermined.

The chain has TRBV10-1 and TRBJ2-3, with D possibly matching TRBD1 (5 bases). The sample consisted of Tregs sorted from blood. The source of this sequence is a human donor in good health. The CDR3: CASSLGAGGTDTQYF. The CDR3 DNA reads as TGCGCCAGCAGTCTTGGGGCTGGGGGCACAGATACGCAGTATTTT.